This T cell receptor (beta chain) was sequenced during a study of shared clonotypes between healthy human individuals (TCRdb year 2020). For the wider study: A couple of women and a few men aged 18 to 49 years were included in the cohort. For each donor, CD4 naive and CD4 memory were each given three plates, CD8 naive was given two plates, and CD8 memory was given one plate. To estimate repertoire size and how much clonotypes are shared between individuals, the study performed deep sequencing of blood TCR repertoires from a few healthy adults. Libraries were prepared and TCR repertoires were sequenced by different laboratories using diverse techniques, in order to increase sequencing depth and limit assay-specific biases. Leukapheresis yielded between about 0.9 and 10 billion PBMCs per donor.

Details on this clone: Which antigen it targets is not known. Per-base quality was not reported, and no clone a single base away is much larger than it.

TCR CDR3 regions were amplified from genomic DNA by multiplex PCR using the deep immunoSEQ assay. Extracted genomic DNA from each cell subset was spread evenly across all wells of several immunoSEQ 96-well plates, with each plate serving as a replicate. For sorted subsets, roughly 0.2 ug genomic DNA, equal to 25,000 to 35,000 T cell genomes, was loaded into each replicate PCR. Purified libraries were measured with a Qubit 3.0 fluorometer, size-checked on a Bioanalyzer 2100, and measured again with the KAPA Library Quantification kit. A separate single-read 150-cycle Illumina NextSeq 550 flow cell was used to sequence each immunoSEQ 96-well plate. On the study's bioinformatics: Because only junctional sequences without quality scores were contained in the immunoSEQ output, filtering matching that applied to full-length reads could not be performed. Sequences were annotated with PyIR, a Python wrapper for IgBLAST v1.9, using IMGT germline references to assign V/J genes and CDR3. Reads were removed for weak V/J assignments (E-value above 1e-6), missing CDR3, stop codons, out-of-frame junctions, or ambiguous translated residues. V3J clonotypes were defined as sequences sharing an identical inferred V gene, J gene, and CDR3 amino acid sequence. The percentage overlap between two repertoires was calculated by dividing the number of shared unique clonotypes by the size of the smaller repertoire. Three approaches were used to assess repertoire richness: RTK rarefaction, the Chao1 estimator, and Recon v2.1 estimates of unobserved clonotypes. OLGA was used to compute generation probabilities for all TCRbeta clonotypes that the gDNA method yielded from a handful of donors. TCRdb obtained this table from immuneACCESS and retained in-frame rearrangements with V and J assigned. These tables miss some clones; where compared with another copy, unresolved V genes account for less than half of the shortfall, and the remainder is unexplained. Clone size and V and J calls were adopted from that table, with D and trimming inferred from the DNA. Counted in this sample were fewer than 400,000 clones; 74% of them appeared once. The ten largest clones add up to around a tenth of the sample.

CDR3 length: 16 amino acids, cysteine to phenylalanine. This entry keeps only the CDR3 DNA: 48 bases, framed from base 1. The germline V gene sets CDR1 to MGHRA and CDR2 to YSYEKL. Trimming costs V 0 bases and J 1 base, and their ends lie 12 bases apart. The donors were healthy, HIV-negative adults with no recently reported acute infections or vaccinations. All donors were Caucasian adults living in Nashville, Tennessee, USA. Magnetic negative selection was used to enrich CD4+ T cells, after which naive cells were positively selected on CD45RA and the negative fraction became the memory subset. Blood was collected by leukapheresis, and PBMCs were isolated by Ficoll-Histopaque density gradient centrifugation and then cryopreserved in liquid nitrogen vapor phase. Purity and quantity of every magnetically sorted T cell population were checked by analytical flow cytometry. Genomic DNA was isolated from every sorted fraction and measured by UV absorbance on a Nanodrop 2000c.

Study-level results and caveats: Because the study included only a small number of donors, the genetic and exposure-history diversity represented was limited. Rarefaction of sorted-subset datasets indicated incomplete sequencing despite the large sequencing depth. Pairwise subsampling indicated that sequencing depth was expected to affect the degree of clonotype sharing among donors. Only blood was sampled, and tissue TCR repertoires likely differ from those in blood. Naive subsets generally had larger estimated clonotype richness than memory subsets. Compared with non-shared clonotypes, clonotypes shared by all four sorted-subset donors had higher generation probabilities. Roughly 5% of naive CD4, 3.5% of naive CD8, about 2.5% of memory CD4, and 0.35% to 0.5% of memory CD8 clonotypes were shared across several donors.

Source material: memory CD4+ T cells sorted from blood. Per the publication, the cell subset or site label means: CD45RA-negative fraction. The V and J segments used are TRBV4-1 and TRBJ1-1; TRBD1 is perhaps the D gene, given 5 matching bases. The clonotype was recovered from a man aged 25 to 40 in good health. Read as DNA, the sequence is TGCGCCAGCAGCCAAGAACCCCTTACAGGGAACACTGAAGCTTTCTTT. Translated, this is CASSQEPLTGNTEAFF.